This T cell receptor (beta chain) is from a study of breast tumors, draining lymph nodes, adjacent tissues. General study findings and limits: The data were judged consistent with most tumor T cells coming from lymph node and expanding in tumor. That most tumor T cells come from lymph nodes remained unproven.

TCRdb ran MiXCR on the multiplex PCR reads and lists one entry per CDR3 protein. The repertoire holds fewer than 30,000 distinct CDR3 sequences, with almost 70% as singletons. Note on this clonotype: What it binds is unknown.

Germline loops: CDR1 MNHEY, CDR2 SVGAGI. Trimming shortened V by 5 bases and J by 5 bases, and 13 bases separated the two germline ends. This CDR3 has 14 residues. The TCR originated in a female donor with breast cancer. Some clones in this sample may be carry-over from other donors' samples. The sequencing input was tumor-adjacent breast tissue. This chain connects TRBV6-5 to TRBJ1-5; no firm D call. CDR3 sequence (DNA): TGTGCCAGCAGTCAATGGGAGTCGGATCAGCCCCAGCATTTT. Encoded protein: CASSQWESDQPQHF.